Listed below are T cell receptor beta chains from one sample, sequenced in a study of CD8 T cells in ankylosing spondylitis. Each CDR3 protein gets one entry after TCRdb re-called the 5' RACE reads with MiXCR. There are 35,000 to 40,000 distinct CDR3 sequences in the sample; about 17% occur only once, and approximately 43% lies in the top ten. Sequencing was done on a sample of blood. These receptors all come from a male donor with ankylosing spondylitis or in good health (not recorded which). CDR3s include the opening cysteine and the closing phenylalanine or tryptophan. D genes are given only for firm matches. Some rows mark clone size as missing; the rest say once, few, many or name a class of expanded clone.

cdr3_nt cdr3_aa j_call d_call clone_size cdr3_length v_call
TGTGCCAGCAGAATCGGACAGGGATTGTACGAGCAGTACTTC CASRIGQGLYEQYF TRBJ2-7 TRBD1 . 14 TRBV28
TGTGCCAGCAGGGGGACAGGGGGGACCGGGGAGCTGTTTTTT CASRGTGGTGELFF TRBJ2-2 TRBD1 few 14 TRBV2
TGTGCCAGCAGTCCCAGGACAGGGGCGGGGAATCAGCCCCAGCATTTT CASSPRTGAGNQPQHF TRBJ1-5 TRBD1 few 16 TRBV27
TGTGCCAGCAGCGATCCGCTAGCGGGGTTTACCAATGAGCAGTTCTTC CASSDPLAGFTNEQFF TRBJ2-1 . few 16 TRBV21-1
TGTGCCAGCACCTCTCCAGACACAACTAATGAAAAACTGTTTTTT CASTSPDTTNEKLFF TRBJ1-4 . few 15 TRBV6-2/TRBV6-3
TGCAGCGCCAGTACAGGGGGAGGGGAGCAGTACTTC CSASTGGGEQYF TRBJ2-7 . few 12 TRBV29-1
TGCAGCGCCTCGGCGGCCTCGCACGAGCAGTACTTC CSASAASHEQYF TRBJ2-7 . . 12 TRBV29-1
TGTGCCAGCAGTTTAGGTTGGCAGGGGGGAAACACCATATATTTT CASSLGWQGGNTIYF TRBJ1-3 . . 15 TRBV12-3/TRBV12-4
TGCAGTGCGACCCTAGCGGGGGGCACAGATACGCAGTATTTT CSATLAGGTDTQYF TRBJ2-3 TRBD2 . 14 TRBV20-1
TGTGCCAGCAGCTTAGGGCTAGCGGGCACCGGGGAGCTGTTTTTT CASSLGLAGTGELFF TRBJ2-2 TRBD2 . 15 TRBV7-2
TGTGCCATCAGTGATAGCCCTGGGGGAGAGGGACTAGCGGGAGCCTTCACCGGGGAGCTGTTTTTT CAISDSPGGEGLAGAFTGELFF TRBJ2-2 TRBD2 . 22 TRBV10-3
TGTGCCAGCAGCCTCGTGGGGGACCCTGGTGAGCAGTTCTTC CASSLVGDPGEQFF TRBJ2-1 . . 14 TRBV5-5
TGTGCCAGCGGACAGTCGAACACCGGGGAGCTGTTTTTT CASGQSNTGELFF TRBJ2-2 . few 13 TRBV7-6
TGTGCCAGCAGCCCGCCGACAGGGGCGAGTGAAAAACTGTTTTTT CASSPPTGASEKLFF TRBJ1-4 TRBD1 . 15 TRBV28
TGTGCCAGCAGCCAAGCACAGGGGGATGCCTACAATGAGCAGTTCTTC CASSQAQGDAYNEQFF TRBJ2-1 TRBD1 . 16 TRBV4-2
TGTGCCAGCAGCCGACCAGCAGATACGCAGTATTTT CASSRPADTQYF TRBJ2-3 . . 12 TRBV7-2
TGCAGCGATCGGCTAGCGACCTACAATGAGCAGTTCTTC CSDRLATYNEQFF TRBJ2-1 . few 13 TRBV29-1
TGTGCCAGCAGCCGAAGGGGTAGCGGGATAAAAAATGAGCAGTTCTTC CASSRRGSGIKNEQFF TRBJ2-1 TRBD2 . 16 TRBV11-2
TGTGCCAGCACGGGAAGCGGGCTGGGAAGGGGGCCAGATACGCAGTATTTT CASTGSGLGRGPDTQYF TRBJ2-3 . few 17 TRBV28
TGCAGTGCTAACAGGGAGGACACCGGGGAGCTGTTTTTT CSANREDTGELFF TRBJ2-2 . few 13 TRBV20-1
TGTGCCAGCAGCACAGGGGGATACTCCGGGGAGCTGTTTTTT CASSTGGYSGELFF TRBJ2-2 TRBD1 . 14 TRBV12-3/TRBV12-4
TGTGCCAGCAGCCCTAGAGGGGTAACCTACGAGCAGTACTTC CASSPRGVTYEQYF TRBJ2-7 . . 14 TRBV12-3/TRBV12-4
TGCAGTGCTAGAGATGGGCTAGCGGGCATAAGGTGGACGCAGTATTTT CSARDGLAGIRWTQYF TRBJ2-3 TRBD2 . 16 TRBV20-1
TGTGCCAGTAGTAAGGGGACAGCCTTCACCGGGGAGCTGTTTTTT CASSKGTAFTGELFF TRBJ2-2 TRBD1 few 15 TRBV19
TGTGCCAGCAGCTTAGAAGCGCCCGGGACTAGCAATGAGCAGTTCTTC CASSLEAPGTSNEQFF TRBJ2-1 TRBD2 few 16 TRBV7-2
TGCGCCAGCAGCTTAAATCCGGCCAGTAACACCGGGGAGCTGTTTTTT CASSLNPASNTGELFF TRBJ2-2 . . 16 TRBV5-1
TGCGCCAGCAGCTTCACCACGGGGCAGGCCGGGGAGCTGTTTTTT CASSFTTGQAGELFF TRBJ2-2 . . 15 TRBV5-1
TGCAGTGCCCCTTTGACAGGGAGGCCCTACGAGCAGTACTTC CSAPLTGRPYEQYF TRBJ2-7 . once 14 TRBV20-1
TGCAGTGCTGAGGGGTCGGGGACTGAAGCTTTCTTT CSAEGSGTEAFF TRBJ1-1 . . 12 TRBV20-1
TGTGCCAGCAGCCTTATCGGGGGGTCCGGGGAGCTGTTTTTT CASSLIGGSGELFF TRBJ2-2 TRBD2 few 14 TRBV14
TGTGCCAGCAAGTGGGACGGGAGGGCCAAGAACACCGGGGAGCTGTTTTTT CASKWDGRAKNTGELFF TRBJ2-2 TRBD2 . 17 TRBV6-6
TGTGCCAGCAGTTTACCCCGGACTCTTCCTAGGGAGCAGTACTTC CASSLPRTLPREQYF TRBJ2-7 . many 15 TRBV28
TGCGCCAGCTACCCCCGGGACTGGGGAACAGATACGCAGTATTTT CASYPRDWGTDTQYF TRBJ2-3 . . 15 TRBV5-1
TGTGCCAGCAGCAAAGAGGCAGGGGGGATCACCGGGGAGCTGTTTTTT CASSKEAGGITGELFF TRBJ2-2 . few 16 TRBV7-2
TGCGGAGCGGGAGTTACCACAGATACGCAGTATTTT CGAGVTTDTQYF TRBJ2-3 TRBD2 . 12 TRBV29-1
TGTGCCACCAGTGCCGACCCGGGACAGGGGGCTGGCACAGATACGCAGTATTTT CATSADPGQGAGTDTQYF TRBJ2-3 TRBD1 . 18 TRBV24-1
TGTGCCAGCAAAGGGTCTGCAACTAATGAAAAACTGTTTTTT CASKGSATNEKLFF TRBJ1-4 . few 14 TRBV2
TGTGCCAGCAGTTTACCGGGGAGCACCGGGGAGCTGTTTTTT CASSLPGSTGELFF TRBJ2-2 . few 14 TRBV2
TGTGCCAGCAGCCCTACACTCCGGACTAGCTCCAGGGAGCTGTTTTTT CASSPTLRTSSRELFF TRBJ2-2 TRBD2 . 16 TRBV9
TGTGCCAGCAGCCAAGAAGTACGAGAGACCCAGTACTTC CASSQEVRETQYF TRBJ2-5 . . 13 TRBV14
TGCAGCGTGGCGAGGGTGGGGGGTAGTAGCAACACTGAAGCTTTCTTT CSVARVGGSSNTEAFF TRBJ1-1 . . 16 TRBV29-1
TGTGCCAGCAGTCCAACAATAAGACTAGCCCCCTCTCAGCAGTACTTC CASSPTIRLAPSQQYF TRBJ2-7 TRBD2 few 16 TRBV12-3/TRBV12-4
TGTGCCAGCAGTTTAAAGAGGGGGCGCCGGAATGAGCAGTTCTTC CASSLKRGRRNEQFF TRBJ2-1 TRBD1 . 15 TRBV28